Listed below are T cell receptor beta chains from one sample, sequenced in a study of T cell responses to AZD1222 COVID-19 vaccine. TCRdb's table, derived via immunoSEQ multiplex PCR, lists solely in-frame clones and lacks some. The data hold some 130,000 clones, with over 85% observed a single time. The specimen was peripheral blood, collected on day 0 of AZD1222 vaccination. Receptors originate from an adult in good health. CDR3s include the opening cysteine and the closing phenylalanine or tryptophan. A D gene is named only where the DNA matches it firmly. Rows may omit the clone size; those that give it use once, few, many or a size class.

CDR3aa: CASAWNRGETQYF; CDR3nt: TGCGCCAGCGCTTGGAACAGGGGAGAGACCCAGTACTTC; j_gene: TRBJ2-5; d_gene: TRBD1; abundance: NA; v_gene: TRBV10-1
CDR3aa: CASSPDHPPGEKLFF; CDR3nt: TGTGCCAGCAGCCCGGACCATCCTCCGGGTGAAAAACTGTTTTTT; j_gene: TRBJ1-4; d_gene: NA; abundance: NA; v_gene: TRBV11-1
CDR3aa: CAWSTNSGNYGYTF; CDR3nt: TGTGCCTGGAGTACCAACTCAGGGAACTATGGCTACACCTTC; j_gene: TRBJ1-2; d_gene: NA; abundance: NA; v_gene: TRBV30
CDR3aa: CASSFPLWRGGTDTQYF; CDR3nt: TGTGCCAGCAGTTTCCCCCTCTGGCGGGGCGGTACAGATACGCAGTATTTT; j_gene: TRBJ2-3; d_gene: NA; abundance: NA; v_gene: TRBV28
CDR3aa: CASSLGVLGGNTIYF; CDR3nt: TGTGCCAGCAGCTTAGGGGTTCTGGGTGGAAACACCATATATTTT; j_gene: TRBJ1-3; d_gene: NA; abundance: NA; v_gene: TRBV11-2
CDR3aa: CASSSGGTNQPQHF; CDR3nt: TGCGCCAGCAGCTCCGGGGGCACCAATCAGCCCCAGCATTTT; j_gene: TRBJ1-5; d_gene: NA; abundance: NA; v_gene: TRBV5-1
CDR3aa: CASSIEGGWRYGYTF; CDR3nt: TGTGCCAGTAGTATAGAGGGAGGTTGGCGCTATGGCTACACCTTC; j_gene: TRBJ1-2; d_gene: NA; abundance: NA; v_gene: TRBV19
CDR3aa: CASSKTRSLGREKLFF; CDR3nt: TGTGCCAGCAGCAAAACCCGGTCACTAGGGAGGGAAAAACTGTTTTTT; j_gene: TRBJ1-4; d_gene: NA; abundance: NA; v_gene: TRBV21-1
CDR3aa: CASSLESSLNGSPLHF; CDR3nt: TGTGCCAGCAGCTTAGAAAGCTCCTTGAACGGTTCACCCCTCCACTTT; j_gene: TRBJ1-6; d_gene: NA; abundance: NA; v_gene: TRBV7-2
CDR3aa: CASSRIRNTIYF; CDR3nt: TGTGCCAGCAGCCGCATCCGAAACACCATATATTTT; j_gene: TRBJ1-3; d_gene: NA; abundance: NA; v_gene: TRBV12-3/TRBV12-4
CDR3aa: CASSLTRTLNEKLFF; CDR3nt: TGTGCCAGCAGTCTTACCCGGACCTTAAATGAAAAACTGTTTTTT; j_gene: TRBJ1-4; d_gene: NA; abundance: NA; v_gene: TRBV4-2
CDR3aa: CASSPEGGRLLDPYEQYF; CDR3nt: TGTGCCAGCTCACCAGAGGGGGGGCGCTTACTCGACCCCTACGAGCAGTACTTC; j_gene: TRBJ2-7; d_gene: NA; abundance: once; v_gene: TRBV18
CDR3aa: CASSGDSSTDTQYF; CDR3nt: TGCGCCAGCAGCGGGGACAGCAGCACAGATACGCAGTATTTT; j_gene: TRBJ2-3; d_gene: TRBD1; abundance: NA; v_gene: TRBV5-1
CDR3aa: CASSQDRGLYSPLHF; CDR3nt: TGTGCCAGCAGCCAAGACAGGGGGCTTTATTCACCCCTCCACTTT; j_gene: TRBJ1-6; d_gene: TRBD1; abundance: NA; v_gene: TRBV14
CDR3aa: CASSLAPGLSATEAFF; CDR3nt: TGTGCCAGCAGCTTAGCCCCGGGACTTTCGGCCACTGAAGCTTTCTTT; j_gene: TRBJ1-1; d_gene: NA; abundance: NA; v_gene: TRBV7-9
CDR3aa: CASSYLPVGAYEQYF; CDR3nt: TGTGCCAGCAGTTACTTGCCAGTCGGAGCCTACGAGCAGTACTTC; j_gene: TRBJ2-7; d_gene: NA; abundance: NA; v_gene: TRBV6-5
CDR3aa: CAWNPGSGNTIYF; CDR3nt: TGTGCCTGGAACCCTGGCTCTGGAAACACCATATATTTT; j_gene: TRBJ1-3; d_gene: NA; abundance: NA; v_gene: TRBV30
CDR3aa: CASSTRMDQPQHF; CDR3nt: TGTGCCAGCAGCACACGGATGGATCAGCCCCAGCATTTT; j_gene: TRBJ1-5; d_gene: NA; abundance: once; v_gene: TRBV7-2